The 18 T cell receptor beta chains listed next were all sequenced from one sample in a study of OX40 agonist ivuxolimab in advanced cancers. Some clones are missing from TCRdb's copy, which holds only in-frame ones; the method was immunoSEQ multiplex PCR. The data hold roughly 67,000 clones, with about nine tenths observed a single time. The sample in question was CD4+ or CD8+ T cells sorted from blood, obtained in a trial of the OX40 agonist ivuxolimab. These TCRs come from an adult with an advanced solid tumor such as melanoma, head and neck, liver or kidney cancer.

V and J are TRBV18 and TRBJ2-6; unclear D gene. The CDR3 loop spans 17 amino acids. CDR1 is KGHSH and CDR2 is LQKENI in the germline V gene. V lost 3 bases and J lost 4, with 16 bases in between. The CDR3: CASSPSSGVVGANVLTF. The CDR3 DNA reads as TGTGCCAGCTCACCCTCGAGTGGGGTGGTAGGGGCCAACGTCCTGACTTTC.

The chain couples TRBV15 to TRBJ1-2; a weak D match, TRBD1 (5 bases). Trimming shortened V by 6 bases and J by 8 bases, and 19 bases separated the two germline ends. Germline V gene data show CDR1 as LNHNV and CDR2 as YYDKDF (reference sequence). The CDR3 is 14 residues long. The CDR3 reads CATRGQEGFSGYTF. Written as DNA, the CDR3 is TGTGCCACCAGAGGCCAGGAGGGGTTCAGCGGCTACACCTTC.

The V and J genes are TRBV4-1 and TRBJ2-2, with no clear D. V lost 0 bases, J lost 1 base, and 12 bases lay in between. The CDR3 has 17 amino acids. Germline-derived CDR1 and CDR2 are MGHRA and YSYEKL. For the CDR3, the DNA is TGCGCCAGCAGCCAAGATCCGGCCCAATGGAACACCGGGGAGCTGTTTTTT. It translates to CASSQDPAQWNTGELFF.

The rearrangement links TRBV7-6 to TRBJ1-1; D remains unclear. This CDR3 has 13 residues. The V and J ends lost 5 bases and 2 bases respectively, with 9 bases between them. Germline CDR1 reads SGHVS; CDR2 reads FNYEAQ. For the CDR3, the DNA is TGTGCCAGCAGCCCTACAGAAAACACTGAAGCTTTCTTT. It translates to CASSPTENTEAFF. The full variable domain, its missing parts supplied by reference TRBV7-6 and TRBJ1-1, is GAGVSQSPRYKVTKRGQDVALRCDPISGHVSLYWYRQALGQGPEFLTYFNYEAQQDKSGLPNDRFSAERPEGSISTLTIQRTEQRDSAMYRCASSPTENTEAFFGQGTRLTVV.

Written as DNA, the CDR3 is TGTGCCAGCACCAAAAGACGTGAACTAGCGGGGGGCGGGTCCTACAATGAGCAGTTCTTC. Translating it yields CASTKRRELAGGGSYNEQFF. This sequence joins TRBV27 and TRBJ2-1, with 12 bases that match TRBD2. The length of the CDR3 is 20 residues. J was trimmed by 1 base and V by 7 bases; bases with no gene match: 17. Germline V gene sequence: CDR1 MNHEY, CDR2 SMNVEV (reference sequence).

This clone was observed once. CDR3 protein: CASSMGQGPYEQYF. The CDR3 DNA follows: TGTGCCAGTAGTATGGGACAGGGCCCCTACGAGCAGTACTTC. The genes are TRBV19 and TRBJ2-5; 9 positions agree with TRBD1. The DNA matches TRBJ2-7 better at its end, which makes the J call doubtful. The CDR3 has 14 residues. CDR1 and CDR2 (germline): LNHDA, SQIVND (reference sequence).

This clone was seen just once. This sample includes further DNA sequences coding for the same CDR3. The CDR3 region has the DNA TGTGCCAGCTCACCGGGAACGGCTAACTATGGCTACACCTTC. As protein: CASSPGTANYGYTF. V is TRBV18 and J is TRBJ1-2; D is unclear. Germline assignment: CDR1 KGHSH and CDR2 LQKENI. The V end was cut by 3 bases, the J end by 0 bases, with 8 bases between. The CDR3 extends over 14 amino acids.

This clone has a handful of counts. The chain has TRBV4-1 and TRBJ1-4; no firm D call. Germline assignment: CDR1 MGHRA and CDR2 YSYEKL. Between the trimmed V and J ends, which lost 6 bases and 8 bases, there was a span of 10 bases. The CDR3 has 12 amino acids. CDR3 nucleotide sequence: TGCGCCAGCAGGATGTTGGGAGAAAAACTGTTTTTT. It yields the protein CASRMLGEKLFF.

This chain uses TRBV7-3 with TRBJ2-7; 11 bases map to TRBD2. CDR1 is SGHTA, CDR2 FQGTGA, per germline. After removal of 2 bases from V and 7 bases from J, the junction contained 10 bases not matched to a gene. This CDR3 contains 16 residues. The CDR3, as DNA: TGTGCCAGCAGCTTACTAGCGGGGGGTTCAACGGGTGAGCAGTACTTC. Protein sequence: CASSLLAGGSTGEQYF.

V and J are TRBV2 and TRBJ1-5; D perhaps matches TRBD1 (5 bases). The germline V gene has CDR1 SNHLY and CDR2 FYNNEI. CDR3 length: 13 amino acids. Trimming shortened V by 7 bases and J by 2 bases, and 9 bases separated the two germline ends. The CDR3 loop reads CASMGVGNQPQHF. CDR3 DNA sequence: TGTGCCAGCATGGGGGTGGGCAATCAGCCCCAGCATTTT. Variable domain in full (rest from reference TRBV2 and TRBJ1-5): EPEVTQTPSHQVTQMGQEVILRCVPISNHLYFYWYRQILGQKVEFLVSFYNNEISEKSEIFDDQFSVERPDGSNFTLKIRSTKLEDSAMYFCASMGVGNQPQHFGDGTRLSIL.

This clone was counted between two and nine times. J is TRBJ1-6 and V is TRBV9, with D uncertain. This CDR3 has 14 amino acids. The ends were cut back, 4 bases at V and 5 bases at J, with 10 bases in the middle. The V gene's germline CDR1 is SGDLS and CDR2 YYNGEE. The CDR3 here is CASSSSLNNSPLHF. The CDR3 DNA reads TGTGCCAGCAGCTCGAGTCTGAATAATTCACCCCTCCACTTT.

The chain is built from TRBV7-6 and TRBJ1-3; D perhaps matches TRBD1 (5 bases). CDR1 and CDR2 (germline): SGHVS, FNYEAQ. V gave up 2 bases and J gave up 2 bases, with 10 bases separating them. CDR3 length equals 15 residues. This chain's CDR3 is CASSLSEDTGNTIYF. The CDR3 region has the DNA TGTGCCAGCAGCTTATCCGAGGACACTGGAAACACCATATATTTT.

This chain connects TRBV5-4 to TRBJ2-5; 9 positions match TRBD1. This CDR3 spans 15 amino acids. Germline V gene lookup returns CDR1 SGHNT and CDR2 YYREEE (reference sequence). V lost 4 bases and J lost 5; bases outside the gene matches: 9. This CDR3 reads CASSPGTGLAETQYF. The CDR3 DNA reads TGTGCCAGCAGCCCCGGGACAGGGCTTGCGGAGACCCAGTACTTC.

This clone was seen only once. The chain combines TRBV5-1 with TRBJ2-2; D is undetermined. V was cut by 4 bases and J by 2 bases, with 15 bases left in between. Germline-derived CDR1 and CDR2 are SGHRS and YFSETQ. CDR3 length: 16 amino acids. DNA for the CDR3: TGCGCCAGCAGCCCCCCCGGTGCAGAAAACACCGGGGAGCTGTTTTTT. Encoded protein: CASSPPGAENTGELFF. Variable domain in full (rest from reference TRBV5-1 and TRBJ2-2): KAGVTQTPRYLIKTRGQQVTLSCSPISGHRSVSWYQQTPGQGLQFLFEYFSETQRNKGNFPGRFSGRQFSNSRSEMNVSTLELGDSALYLCASSPPGAENTGELFFGEGSRLTVL.

This sequence joins TRBV6-5 and TRBJ2-1, with TRBD2 matching over 10 bases. V lost 1 base to trimming and J lost 10 bases; unmatched junction nucleotides: 7. CDR3 length: 15 residues. Germline V gene sequence: CDR1 MNHEY, CDR2 SVGAGI. In nucleotides, the CDR3 is TGTGCCAGCAGTTACTTGAGCGGGGGGGCCGGGGAGCAGTTCTTC. As protein: CASSYLSGGAGEQFF.

This chain joins TRBV5-1 and TRBJ2-5; D is uncertain. Trimming stripped 0 bases from V and 0 bases from J, with 3 bases between. Germline lookup yields CDR1 SGHRS and CDR2 YFSETQ. CDR3 size: 13 residues. This chain's CDR3 is CASSLAYQETQYF. As DNA, the CDR3 is TGCGCCAGCAGCTTGGCGTACCAAGAGACCCAGTACTTC.

The genes are TRBV19 and TRBJ2-3; 9 bases are shared with TRBD2. V gave up 1 base and J gave up 2 bases; unmatched junction bases: 13. Germline lookup yields CDR1 LNHDA and CDR2 SQIVND (reference sequence). The CDR3 extends over 19 amino acids. The CDR3 protein is CASSIGSLAGSTFTDTQYF. The CDR3 DNA is TGTGCCAGTAGTATAGGGTCCCTAGCGGGGAGTACTTTCACAGATACGCAGTATTTT. Drawing the rest from reference TRBV19 and TRBJ2-3, the complete variable domain is DGGITQSPKYLFRKEGQNVTLSCEQNLNHDAMYWYRQDPGQGLRLIYYSQIVNDFQKGDIAEGYSVSREKKESFPLTVTSAQKNPTAFYLCASSIGSLAGSTFTDTQYFGPGTRLTVL.

This chain joins TRBV4-3 and TRBJ2-1, with 8 bases identical to TRBD1. The CDR3 length is 16 residues. J lost 4 bases, V lost 0 bases, and 5 bases had no gene match. CDR1 and CDR2 (germline): LGHNA, YSLEER. DNA for the CDR3: TGCGCCAGCAGCCAAGAATTGAGACAGGGGTACAATGAGCAGTTCTTC. It encodes CASSQELRQGYNEQFF.